One sample yielded the 21 T cell receptor beta chains listed below, sequenced in a study of blood T cells in healthy people across ages. With a J-beta primer mix and a sample-barcoded 5' primer, a second PCR ran roughly 7 to 11 cycles. TCRdb processed the 5' RACE reads anew with MiXCR; each CDR3 protein has one entry. The data hold about 1.4 million distinct CDR3 sequences, with approximately 59% observed a single time. The material sequenced was blood. These receptors were collected from a man aged 18-30 years in good health.

V and J are TRBV10-3 and TRBJ1-5, with 7 bases lining up with TRBD1. CDR1 is ENHRY, CDR2 SYGVKD, per germline. V gave up 0 bases and J gave up 6 bases; unmatched junction bases: 8. The CDR3 has 16 residues. CDR3 DNA sequence: TGTGCCATCAGTGAGTCGCGAGGGGGCGGGAGTCAGCCCCAGCATTTT. Its protein is CAISESRGGGSQPQHF.

V gene TRBV2 combines with J gene TRBJ2-4; TRBD1 aligns across 11 bases. V gave up 8 bases and J gave up 13 bases; unmatched junction bases: 10. The germline V gene encodes CDR1 SNHLY and CDR2 FYNNEI. This CDR3 has 13 residues. CDR3 nucleotides: TGTGCCAGCCGGGACAGGGGGGAGAATGAGCAGTACTTC. It codes for CASRDRGENEQYF. Complete variable domain (other parts from reference TRBV2 and TRBJ2-4): EPEVTQTPSHQVTQMGQEVILRCVPISNHLYFYWYRQILGQKVEFLVSFYNNEISEKSEIFDDQFSVERPDGSNFTLKIRSTKLEDSAMYFCASRDRGENEQYFGAGTRLSVL.

The genes are TRBV4-3 and TRBJ1-2, with 8 bases lining up with TRBD1. The V gene end was trimmed by 0 bases and the J gene end by 6 bases; junction bases not matched to a gene: 9. This CDR3 region has 16 residues. Germline CDR1 and CDR2: LGHNA and YSLEER. For the CDR3, the DNA is TGCGCCAGCAGCCAAGACATTCATCCCAGGGGGCATGGCTACACCTTC. Amino acids: CASSQDIHPRGHGYTF.

This clonotype was detected a few times. The V gene is TRBV6-5, the J gene TRBJ1-4, with TRBD1 identical over 9 bases. Germline V CDR1 and CDR2: MNHEY, SVGAGI. This CDR3 is built from 14 residues. The V and J ends lost 5 bases and 10 bases, in that order; junction bases with no gene match: 8. This CDR3 reads CASSDRDRERKLFF. For the CDR3, the DNA is TGTGCCAGCAGTGACCGGGACAGGGAACGAAAACTGTTTTTT.

This clonotype was seen ten or more times. V and J are TRBV5-1 and TRBJ2-1; the match to TRBD1 covers 8 bases. CDR1 and CDR2 from the germline V gene are SGHRS and YFSETQ. This CDR3 is built from 15 residues. V was pared by 0 bases and J by 7 bases, with 6 bases of the junction left unmatched. CDR3 amino acids: CASSLGTGLGNEQFF. The CDR3 nucleotides are TGCGCCAGCAGCTTGGGGACAGGGCTGGGGAATGAGCAGTTCTTC.

The rearrangement uses TRBV12-3 or TRBV12-4 and TRBJ2-1; a possible D gene is TRBD2 (6 bases). Trimming removed 10 bases from V and 6 bases from J, with 16 bases in between. The CDR3 sequence is 13 residues long. CDR3 protein: CATREGGVNEQFF. As DNA, the CDR3 is TGTGCCACCCGAGAGGGAGGTGTCAATGAGCAGTTCTTC.

The chain has TRBV20-1 and TRBJ2-1; D gene ambiguous. In germline, CDR1 is DFQATT, CDR2 SNEGSKA (reference sequence). The CDR3 is made up of 11 amino acids. The V end was cut by 4 bases, the J end by 8 bases, with 9 bases between. CDR3 DNA: TGCAGTGCTACCGCTCTAGATGAGCAGTTCTTC. It specifies CSATALDEQFF.

This clonotype turned up a few times. This chain links TRBV12-3 or TRBV12-4 with TRBJ2-5, with D unresolved. Deletions cut 2 bases from V and 11 bases from J, with 15 bases between. The CDR3 totals 13 residues. In DNA, the CDR3 is TGTGCCAGCAGTTTAACCCCCCGGACGGAGCAGTACTTC. It specifies CASSLTPRTEQYF.

The chain joins TRBV12-3 or TRBV12-4 to TRBJ2-5; tentatively, D is TRBD1 (6 bases). This CDR3 has 12 residues. Trimming pared 7 bases from V and 11 bases from J, leaving 17 bases between. In DNA, the CDR3 is TGTGCCAGCACTTTTACCGGGACACAACAGTACTTC. Its translation: CASTFTGTQQYF.

This clonotype has a handful of counts. V gene TRBV10-3 combines with J gene TRBJ1-5, with D uncertain. Per the germline V gene, CDR1 is ENHRY and CDR2 is SYGVKD. CDR3 length: 13 residues. V was shortened by 3 bases and J by 6 bases, with 9 bases between the two germline ends. In nucleotides, the CDR3 is TGTGCCATCAGTGAACAATCGTCTCAGCCCCAGCATTTT. The encoded protein is CAISEQSSQPQHF.

This clonotype was observed a handful of times. This may arise from a read error, as a much more abundant clone is one base away. The chain employs TRBV2 and TRBJ2-5; no reliable D call. V was trimmed by 5 bases and J by 3 bases, leaving 4 bases between them. The CDR3 totals 11 residues. Per the germline V gene, CDR1 is SNHLY and CDR2 is FYNNEI. CDR3 nucleotides: TGTGCCAGCAGTATTGAAGAGACCCAGTACTTC. Amino acid sequence: CASSIEETQYF.

This clonotype was found a few times. The rearrangement uses TRBV15 and TRBJ2-7; 7 positions agree with TRBD2. Germline CDR1 LNHNV, CDR2 YYDKDF (reference sequence). CDR3 size: 16 residues. V gave up 1 base and J gave up 0 bases; unmatched junction bases: 6. The CDR3 here is CATSRGVGRSSYEQYF. The CDR3 DNA sequence: TGTGCCACCAGCAGAGGGGTCGGGAGGAGCTCCTACGAGCAGTACTTC. Based on the CDR3 plus reference TRBV15 and TRBJ2-7, the full variable domain is DAMVIQNPRYQVTQFGKPVTLSCSQTLNHNVMYWYQQKSSQAPKLLFHYYDKDFNNEADTPDNFQSRRPNTSFCFLDIRSPGLGDTAMYLCATSRGVGRSSYEQYFGPGTRLTVT.

The rearrangement uses TRBV5-4 and TRBJ2-5, with 9 bases that match TRBD2. J lost 11 bases, V lost 5 bases, and 19 bases had no gene match. The germline CDR1 and CDR2 sequences are SGHNT and YYREEE (reference sequence). The CDR3 consists of 16 residues. The CDR3 sequence is CASRDLGTSGRNEQYF. For the CDR3, the DNA is TGTGCCAGCAGGGATTTGGGGACGAGCGGGAGGAATGAGCAGTACTTC.

V usage is TRBV12-3 or TRBV12-4 and J usage is TRBJ2-7; 7 bases line up with TRBD2. The V segment lost 5 bases and the J segment 2 bases; nucleotides outside the gene matches: 15. The CDR3 loop spans 17 amino acids. Written as DNA, the CDR3 is TGTGCCAGCAGTCCCACAGTGGTAAGCGGGGAAACCTACGAGCAGTACTTC. This translates into CASSPTVVSGETYEQYF.

The chain uses TRBV7-2 and TRBJ1-2; D gene unclear. The CDR3 is made up of 13 amino acids. Germline CDR1 is SGHTA and CDR2 is FQGNSA. V shed 4 bases and J shed 5 bases, with 11 bases lying between them. The CDR3, as DNA: TGTGCCAGCAGCTCCATCGCCTCTTATGGCTACACCTTC. Its protein product is CASSSIASYGYTF. Supplemented by reference TRBV7-2 and TRBJ1-2, the full variable domain reads GAGVSQSPSNKVTEKGKDVELRCDPISGHTALYWYRQSLGQGLEFLIYFQGNSAPDKSGLPSDRFSAERTGGSVSTLTIQRTQQEDSAVYLCASSSIASYGYTFGSGTRLTVV.

This clonotype was detected a few times. The chain recombines TRBV27 with TRBJ2-7; 10 nucleotides line up with TRBD1. CDR1 is MNHEY and CDR2 is SMNVEV in the germline V gene (reference sequence). V trimming: 3 bases; J trimming: 3 bases; junction bases outside the gene matches: 8. There are 16 residues in the CDR3. The CDR3 nucleotides read TGTGCCAGCAGTTTTCTACCGGACAGGGGGTTCTACGAGCAGTACTTC. It specifies CASSFLPDRGFYEQYF.

This clonotype appeared a single time. The chain couples TRBV5-1 to TRBJ2-3; TRBD2 matches 7 bases. V shed 0 bases, J shed 3 bases, and the junction held 4 bases outside the gene matches. Germline V gene data show CDR1 as SGHRS and CDR2 as YFSETQ. This CDR3 is built from 15 residues. The CDR3 loop is CASSLGTSFTDTQYF. DNA of the CDR3: TGCGCCAGCAGCTTGGGGACTAGTTTTACAGATACGCAGTATTTT.

The chain has TRBV7-2 and TRBJ1-5, with unresolved D. The V end was cut by 0 bases, the J end by 3 bases, with 12 bases between. Per the germline V gene, CDR1 is SGHTA and CDR2 is FQGNSA. This CDR3 has 16 residues. The CDR3 is CASSLAPGVANQPQHF. DNA for the CDR3: TGTGCCAGCAGCTTAGCTCCTGGGGTTGCCAATCAGCCCCAGCATTTT.

Details on this clonotype: The junction departs from germline at one end; a sequencing error may be responsible. This sequence joins TRBV7-7 and TRBJ2-5; 12 nucleotides line up with TRBD2. Germline V gives CDR1 SSHAT, CDR2 FNYEAQ (reference sequence). The CDR3 runs 17 residues. CDR3 DNA sequence: TGTGCTAGCAGTTACCGATCCGGACTAGCGGGGTTAGAGACCCAGTACTTC. Translating it yields CASSYRSGLAGLETQYF. Together with reference TRBV7-7 and TRBJ2-5, the CDR3 gives the full variable domain: GAGVSQSPRYKVTKRGQDVTLRCDPISSHATLYWYQQALGQGPEFLTYFNYEAQPDKSGLPSDRFSAERPEGSISTLTIQRTEQRDSAMYRCASSYRSGLAGLETQYFGPGTRLLVL.

The chain links TRBV29-1 to TRBJ2-1; possible D gene TRBD2, 7 bases. CDR1 and CDR2 (germline): SQVTM, ANQGSEA. This CDR3 has 15 amino acids. Trimming took 2 bases from V and 6 from J, leaving 17 bases between them. The CDR3: CSVEWGRGLSNEQFF. In DNA form, the CDR3 reads TGCAGCGTTGAATGGGGGCGGGGGCTGTCCAATGAGCAGTTCTTC.

The J gene is TRBJ2-7, the V gene TRBV9; possible D gene TRBD2, 5 bases. The CDR3 spans 14 residues. Trimming took 0 bases from V and 2 from J, leaving 9 bases between them. Germline CDR1 reads SGDLS; CDR2 reads YYNGEE. For the CDR3, the DNA is TGTGCCAGCAGCGTAGCTAGCCTCCCCTACGAGCAGTACTTC. Amino acid sequence: CASSVASLPYEQYF. Variable domain in full (rest from reference TRBV9 and TRBJ2-7): DSGVTQTPKHLITATGQRVTLRCSPRSGDLSVYWYQQSLDQGLQFLIQYYNGEERAKGNILERFSAQQFPDLHSELNLSSLELGDSALYFCASSVASLPYEQYFGPGTRLTVT.